The clone carrying this T cell receptor beta chain was recorded once. The antigen remains undetermined. Using its own MiXCR run on the PCR reads, TCRdb lists one record per CDR3 protein. The data hold approximately 680,000 distinct CDR3 sequences, with about 25% observed a single time. The entry originates in a study of molecular identifiers for immune sequencing clone quantification. Across the study: Four of five RNA aliquots from approximately 20,000 or 98,000 naive CD8 T cells were sequenced.

Study-wide results and caveats: Identical TCR molecules can share a barcode, and this sharing could underestimate highly expanded clone sizes. More than 97% of effector molecules, versus under 1% of naive-cell molecules, belonged to clones above 20 RNA copies.

The V end was cut by 4 bases, the J end by 15 bases, with 22 bases between. This CDR3 contains 14 residues. Germline loops: CDR1 MNHNS, CDR2 SASEGT. This TCR came from a human donor in good health. Some libraries in this study had Jurkat cell RNA spiked in. The sequencing sample was made of naive CD8+ T cells from blood, with Jurkat cell RNA spiked in. The subset denotes: FACS-sorted CD8+CD4-CCR7+CD45RA+ naive T cells. The chain is built from TRBV6-1 and TRBJ2-1; D is ambiguous. CDR3 bases: TGTGCCAGCAGTGCCGGGCCTCGCGCCAATGCGCCGTTCTTC. Translated: CASSAGPRANAPFF.